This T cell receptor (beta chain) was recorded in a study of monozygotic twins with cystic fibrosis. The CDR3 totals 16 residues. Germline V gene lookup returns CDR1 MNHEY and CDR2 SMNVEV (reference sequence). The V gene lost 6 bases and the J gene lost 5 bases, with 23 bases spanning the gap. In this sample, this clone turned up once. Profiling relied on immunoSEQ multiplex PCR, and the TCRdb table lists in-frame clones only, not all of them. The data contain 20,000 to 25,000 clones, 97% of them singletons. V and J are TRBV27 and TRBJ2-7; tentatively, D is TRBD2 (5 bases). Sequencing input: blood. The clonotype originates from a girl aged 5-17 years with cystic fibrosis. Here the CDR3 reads CASSPSSSTGRNEQYV. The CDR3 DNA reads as TGTGCCAGCAGCCCATCTTCTTCGACGGGGAGAAACGAGCAGTACGTC.